The clone carrying this T cell receptor (beta chain) was recorded a few times. Its antigen is not known. TCRdb recomputed calls from the 5' RACE reads with MiXCR, one row per CDR3 protein. The data contain almost 600,000 distinct CDR3 sequences, roughly 14% of them singletons. The data originate from a study of T cells after yellow fever vaccination. Study-wide results and limits: Clonotypes shared by both compartments, CD4 and CD8, made up a small share. Weaker overall was a secondary response that nonetheless peaked faster, on day 5 versus 15.

Germline V lookup: CDR1 DFQATT, CDR2 SNEGSKA (reference sequence). The ends lost 5 bases at V and 8 bases at J; junction bases unmatched: 8. This CDR3 contains 14 residues. The TCR was taken from a man younger than 45 who received the YFV17D yellow fever vaccine. The chain combines TRBV20-1 with TRBJ2-1; 11 bases align to TRBD1. Sequencing used PBMCs, obtained on the day of the yellow fever booster vaccination. The CDR3 nucleotides read TGCAGTGCTCGCCGGGACAGGGGGGTCCATGAGCAGTTCTTC. Protein sequence: CSARRDRGVHEQFF.